This entry concerns a single TCR beta chain. As yet, its antigen is unknown. CDR3 length: 18 residues. The V segment lost 1 base and the J segment 0 bases; nucleotides outside the gene matches: 12. CDR1 is SEHNR, CDR2 FQNEAQ, per germline (reference sequence). The data originate from a study of T cell responses to AZD1222 COVID-19 vaccine. Study outcomes and limitations: Baseline seropositives among AZD1222 recipients totaled only 5 to 7. It should be noted that donors were predominantly white British and more often female, and clonal diversity was possibly underestimated. None of the repertoires were sampled until the peak T cell response had passed.

Pooled samples include second doses given at about 4 or 12 weeks. Assay: immunoSEQ multiplex PCR; the TCRdb copy retains only in-frame clones and omits some. The sample has roughly 150,000 clones, 80% to 90% seen once. The source is an adult who received the AZD1222 COVID-19 vaccine. Sequencing used peripheral blood, obtained 28 days after the second AZD1222 dose. The rearrangement links TRBV7-9 to TRBJ2-7; 7 bases are a match to TRBD2. CDR3 amino acids: CASSLGFRAGVSSYEQYF. The DNA for the CDR3 is TGTGCCAGCAGCTTAGGGTTTAGGGCGGGGGTGAGCTCCTACGAGCAGTACTTC.